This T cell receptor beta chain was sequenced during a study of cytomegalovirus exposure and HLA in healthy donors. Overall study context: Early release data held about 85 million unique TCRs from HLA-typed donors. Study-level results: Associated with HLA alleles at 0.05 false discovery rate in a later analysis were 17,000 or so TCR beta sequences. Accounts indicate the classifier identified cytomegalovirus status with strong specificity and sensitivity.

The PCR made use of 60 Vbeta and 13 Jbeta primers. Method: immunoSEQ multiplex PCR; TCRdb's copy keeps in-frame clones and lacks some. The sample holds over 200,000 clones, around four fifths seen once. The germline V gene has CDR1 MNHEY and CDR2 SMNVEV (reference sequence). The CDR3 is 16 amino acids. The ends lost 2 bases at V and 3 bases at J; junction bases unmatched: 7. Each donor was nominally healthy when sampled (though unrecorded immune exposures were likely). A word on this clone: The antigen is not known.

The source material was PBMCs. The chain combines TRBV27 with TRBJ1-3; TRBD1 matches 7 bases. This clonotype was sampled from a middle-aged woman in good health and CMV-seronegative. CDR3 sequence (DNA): TGTGCCAGCAGTTTAAAGGCAGGGGGAGGTGGAAACACCATATATTTT. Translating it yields CASSLKAGGGGNTIYF.